This T cell receptor beta chain was recovered during a study of blood T cell repertoires in COVID-19 (TCRdb year 2020). As for the study more broadly: Collaborator samples came from the United States, Italy and Spain and covered acute and convalescent phases of COVID-19. The prospective study material was composed of cDNA or gDNA derived from T cells, B-cell-depleted T cells, or PBMCs. The dataset comprised deeply sampled blood TCRbeta repertoires from subjects exposed to, actively infected with, or recovered from COVID-19. The repertoires were released in a freely available public database meant as a resource for research on the immune response to SARS-CoV-2. The samples were drawn from the first 160 participants of the ongoing ImmuneRACE study and from 950 to 1,500 subjects provided by 6 global collaborators. A de-identified subject ID, COVID-19 status, age in years and sex were almost always included in the sample metadata. Where available, HLA class I and class II types were obtained from metadata supplied by the sample provider rather than from assay-based typing.

The immunoSEQ Assay, a bias-controlled multiplex PCR, was used to amplify TCRbeta CDR3 regions from genomic DNA. On the authors' methods: The number of nucleated cells in each sample was estimated by amplification of reference gene primers within the assay. To quantify the absolute abundance of each unique TCRbeta CDR3 rearrangement, sequence reads were collapsed and filtered. For each sample, productive Simpson clonality was calculated as the square root of Simpson's diversity index across productive rearrangements. TCRdb re-hosts the immuneACCESS table, in-frame sequences only. Its copies lack some clones; in the studies checked, an unresolved V gene accounts for under half of them, and the cause for the rest is not known. That table supplies the V and J calls and clone size; D and trimming were determined from the DNA. In all, the sample holds about 200,000 clones, and 70% to 85% of those were seen once. Of the sample, approximately 7.2% is held by the ten largest clones.

Points on this clone: Its antigen has not been determined. Base quality data are lacking; no much larger clone is found one base away.

Collaborating institutions collected whole blood in K2EDTA tubes following their own protocols. Collaborator samples were shipped for TCRbeta analysis as frozen whole blood, isolated PBMCs, or DNA extracted from either sample type. The germline V gene (reference sequence) provides CDR1 LNHDA and CDR2 SQIVND. Clipping removes 5 bases from V and 6 bases from J, with 9 as the unmatched junction base count. Its CDR3 holds 16 amino acids, cysteine through phenylalanine. The entry retains the CDR3 DNA only, 48 bases that are in frame from base 1. General study outcomes and caveats: The quantity of clinical and demographic metadata differed by source and by participant and was supplied without curation.

The sequencing sample was made of peripheral blood. The receptor was isolated from a human donor with acute or convalescent COVID-19. The donor label of this sample is uncertain. The rearranged segments are TRBV19 and TRBJ2-3; TRBD2 fits 12 bases in the junction. CDR3 region: CASSSTSGSYTDTQYF. The DNA reads TGTGCCAGTAGTTCGACTAGCGGGAGTTATACGGATACGCAGTATTTT.